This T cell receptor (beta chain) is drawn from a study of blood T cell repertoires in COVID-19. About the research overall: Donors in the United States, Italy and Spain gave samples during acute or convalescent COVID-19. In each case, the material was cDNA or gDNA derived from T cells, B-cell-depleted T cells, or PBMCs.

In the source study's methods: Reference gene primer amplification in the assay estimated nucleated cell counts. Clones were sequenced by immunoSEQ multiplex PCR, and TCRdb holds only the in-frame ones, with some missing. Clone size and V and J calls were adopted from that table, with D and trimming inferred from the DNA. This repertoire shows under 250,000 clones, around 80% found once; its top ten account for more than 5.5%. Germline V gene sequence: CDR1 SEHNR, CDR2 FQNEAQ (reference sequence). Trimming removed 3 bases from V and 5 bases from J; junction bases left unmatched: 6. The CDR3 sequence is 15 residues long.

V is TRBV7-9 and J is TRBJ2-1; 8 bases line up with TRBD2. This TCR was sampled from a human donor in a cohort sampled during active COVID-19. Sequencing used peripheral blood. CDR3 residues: CASSLGTRSDNEQFF. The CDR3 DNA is TGTGCCAGCAGCTTGGGGACTAGATCGGACAATGAGCAGTTCTTC. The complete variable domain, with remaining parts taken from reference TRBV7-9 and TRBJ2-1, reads DTGVSQNPRHKITKRGQNVTFRCDPISEHNRLYWYRQTLGQGPEFLTYFQNEAQLEKSRLLSDRFSAERPKGSFSTLEIQRTEQGDSAMYLCASSLGTRSDNEQFFGPGTRLTVL.